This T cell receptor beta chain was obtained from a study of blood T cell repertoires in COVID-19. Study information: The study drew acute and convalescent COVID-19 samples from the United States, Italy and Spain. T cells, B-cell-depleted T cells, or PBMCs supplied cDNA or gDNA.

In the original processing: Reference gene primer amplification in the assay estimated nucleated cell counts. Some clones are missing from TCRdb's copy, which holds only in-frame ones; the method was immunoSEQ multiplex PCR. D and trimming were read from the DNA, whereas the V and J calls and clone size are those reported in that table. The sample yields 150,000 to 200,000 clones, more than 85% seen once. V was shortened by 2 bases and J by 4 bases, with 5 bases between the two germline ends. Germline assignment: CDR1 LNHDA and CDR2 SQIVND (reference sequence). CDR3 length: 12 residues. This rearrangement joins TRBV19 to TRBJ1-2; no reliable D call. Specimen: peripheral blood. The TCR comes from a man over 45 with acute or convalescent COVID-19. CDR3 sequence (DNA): TGTGCCAGTAGTATACGACTCTATGGCTACACCTTC. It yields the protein CASSIRLYGYTF.